This is a list of T cell receptor beta chains from one sample in a study of cytomegalovirus exposure and HLA in healthy donors. Method: immunoSEQ multiplex PCR; TCRdb's copy keeps in-frame clones and lacks some. The data show over 200,000 clones, about 85% seen once. Sequenced input: PBMCs. The receptors were sampled from a human donor in good health. CDR3s include the opening cysteine and the closing phenylalanine or tryptophan. Fields, in order: CDR3 length, V gene, clone size, J gene, D gene, CDR3 DNA, CDR3 protein. D genes are given only for firm matches. The size entry is marked missing in some rows and otherwise reads once, few, many or a size class.

cdr3_length: 16; v_call: TRBV27; clone_size: NA; j_call: TRBJ2-5; d_call: NA; cdr3_nt: TGTGCCAGCAGTTCTATCGGTGGGGAGTTCCAAGAGACCCAGTACTTC; cdr3_aa: CASSSIGGEFQETQYF
cdr3_length: 16; v_call: TRBV2; clone_size: NA; j_call: TRBJ1-5; d_call: NA; cdr3_nt: TGTGCCAGCAGTGAATCCCGCGAAGGGGGTCATCAGCCCCAGCATTTT; cdr3_aa: CASSESREGGHQPQHF
cdr3_length: 14; v_call: TRBV5-1; clone_size: NA; j_call: TRBJ2-2; d_call: NA; cdr3_nt: TGCGCCAGCAGCTTGGCTGGAGACACCGGGGAGCTGTTTTTT; cdr3_aa: CASSLAGDTGELFF
cdr3_length: 13; v_call: TRBV5-1; clone_size: NA; j_call: TRBJ2-7; d_call: TRBD2; cdr3_nt: TGCGCCAGCAGCTGGGGGGGGGTGGGGGAGCAGTACTTC; cdr3_aa: CASSWGGVGEQYF
cdr3_length: 14; v_call: TRBV29-1; clone_size: NA; j_call: TRBJ2-1; d_call: TRBD1; cdr3_nt: TGCAGCGGGGGGACAGGGGTCTCCTACAATGAGCAGTTCTTC; cdr3_aa: CSGGTGVSYNEQFF
cdr3_length: 14; v_call: TRBV29-1; clone_size: NA; j_call: TRBJ2-7; d_call: TRBD2; cdr3_nt: TGCAGCGTTAGCCGGAGCGGGAGGCATTACGAGCAGTACTTC; cdr3_aa: CSVSRSGRHYEQYF
cdr3_length: 16; v_call: TRBV6-5; clone_size: few; j_call: TRBJ1-5; d_call: NA; cdr3_nt: TGTGCCAGCAGTTACATCCATCCCCGGAGAAATCAGCCCCAGCATTTT; cdr3_aa: CASSYIHPRRNQPQHF
cdr3_length: 11; v_call: TRBV20-1; clone_size: NA; j_call: TRBJ1-2; d_call: TRBD1; cdr3_nt: TGCAGTGCCCCGACAGGGCTTGGCTACACCTTC; cdr3_aa: CSAPTGLGYTF
cdr3_length: 13; v_call: TRBV29-1; clone_size: NA; j_call: TRBJ2-3; d_call: NA; cdr3_nt: TGCAGCGTTGAGATCGGTCCCACAGATACGCAGTATTTT; cdr3_aa: CSVEIGPTDTQYF
cdr3_length: 16; v_call: TRBV15; clone_size: NA; j_call: TRBJ1-3; d_call: TRBD1; cdr3_nt: TGTGCCACCAGAAAAGGGACAGGGAACTCTGGAAACACCATATATTTT; cdr3_aa: CATRKGTGNSGNTIYF
cdr3_length: 15; v_call: TRBV7-9; clone_size: NA; j_call: TRBJ1-4; d_call: NA; cdr3_nt: TGTGCCAGCACCGGGTCCAGCGGGGGCAAAGAAAAACTGTTTTTT; cdr3_aa: CASTGSSGGKEKLFF
cdr3_length: 14; v_call: TRBV7-9; clone_size: NA; j_call: TRBJ2-7; d_call: NA; cdr3_nt: TGTGCCAGCAGCCCCAGGGGATACTCCTACGAGCAGTACTTC; cdr3_aa: CASSPRGYSYEQYF
cdr3_length: 13; v_call: TRBV29-1; clone_size: NA; j_call: TRBJ2-7; d_call: NA; cdr3_nt: TGCAGCGTTCTAACCCGGGACACCTACGAGCAGTACTTC; cdr3_aa: CSVLTRDTYEQYF
cdr3_length: 14; v_call: TRBV19; clone_size: NA; j_call: TRBJ2-7; d_call: TRBD2; cdr3_nt: TGTGCCAGGAACGAGGTAGCGGGAGCCTACGAGCAGTACTTC; cdr3_aa: CARNEVAGAYEQYF
cdr3_length: 15; v_call: TRBV18; clone_size: NA; j_call: TRBJ2-7; d_call: TRBD2; cdr3_nt: TGTGCCAGCTCACCGGTGCCGGGGGGGTCTAACGAGCAGTACTTC; cdr3_aa: CASSPVPGGSNEQYF
cdr3_length: 14; v_call: TRBV27; clone_size: NA; j_call: TRBJ1-1; d_call: NA; cdr3_nt: TGTGCCAGCAGTTTTTCGGGGAGGATCACTGAAGCTTTCTTT; cdr3_aa: CASSFSGRITEAFF
cdr3_length: 14; v_call: TRBV29-1; clone_size: NA; j_call: TRBJ2-1; d_call: TRBD2; cdr3_nt: TGCAGCGTTGAACTCCGGGAGGGCCTCGATGAGCAGTTCTTC; cdr3_aa: CSVELREGLDEQFF
cdr3_length: 16; v_call: TRBV28; clone_size: NA; j_call: TRBJ2-7; d_call: TRBD1; cdr3_nt: TGTGCCAGCAGTCCCCCTGGCGGGACAGGGGTCGGGGAGCAGTACTTC; cdr3_aa: CASSPPGGTGVGEQYF
cdr3_length: 12; v_call: TRBV13; clone_size: NA; j_call: TRBJ1-1; d_call: NA; cdr3_nt: TGTGCCAGCAGCTTCATGAACACTGAAGCTTTCTTT; cdr3_aa: CASSFMNTEAFF
cdr3_length: 13; v_call: TRBV29-1; clone_size: few; j_call: TRBJ2-7; d_call: NA; cdr3_nt: TGCAGCGTTATCGAGCTGGGGCCTCGGGAGCAGTACTTC; cdr3_aa: CSVIELGPREQYF
cdr3_length: 17; v_call: TRBV7-3; clone_size: NA; j_call: TRBJ2-1; d_call: TRBD2; cdr3_nt: TGTGCCAGCAGCTTTTCCCACCTAGCGGGAGTTCCCAATGAGCAGTTCTTC; cdr3_aa: CASSFSHLAGVPNEQFF
cdr3_length: 15; v_call: TRBV6-6; clone_size: once; j_call: TRBJ2-1; d_call: TRBD2; cdr3_nt: TGTGCCAGCTCTGATTACGCGGGAGAAATAGATGAGCAGTTCTTC; cdr3_aa: CASSDYAGEIDEQFF
cdr3_length: 13; v_call: TRBV2; clone_size: NA; j_call: TRBJ2-7; d_call: NA; cdr3_nt: TGTGCCAGCAGAGCAGGGAATAGCTACGAGCAGTACTTC; cdr3_aa: CASRAGNSYEQYF
cdr3_length: 14; v_call: TRBV19; clone_size: NA; j_call: TRBJ2-7; d_call: TRBD1; cdr3_nt: TGTGCCAGTAGTACGAGACAGGGCACCTACGAGCAGTACTTC; cdr3_aa: CASSTRQGTYEQYF
cdr3_length: 14; v_call: TRBV6-5; clone_size: NA; j_call: TRBJ1-5; d_call: TRBD1; cdr3_nt: TGTGCCAGCAGGTCGACAGGGCGCAATCAGCCCCAGCATTTT; cdr3_aa: CASRSTGRNQPQHF
cdr3_length: 14; v_call: TRBV2; clone_size: NA; j_call: TRBJ2-1; d_call: TRBD2; cdr3_nt: TGTGCCAGCAGTGAAACTAGCGCCTACAATGAGCAGTTCTTC; cdr3_aa: CASSETSAYNEQFF
cdr3_length: 15; v_call: TRBV2; clone_size: NA; j_call: TRBJ2-5; d_call: TRBD2; cdr3_nt: TGTGCCAGCAGCCCCACTAGCGGGAGGCAAGAGACCCAGTACTTC; cdr3_aa: CASSPTSGRQETQYF
cdr3_length: 12; v_call: TRBV10-3; clone_size: once; j_call: TRBJ2-1; d_call: NA; cdr3_nt: TGTGCCATCAGTGGGTTTGGAGGAGAGCAGTTCTTC; cdr3_aa: CAISGFGGEQFF
cdr3_length: 16; v_call: TRBV5-1; clone_size: few; j_call: TRBJ2-5; d_call: TRBD2; cdr3_nt: TGCGCCAGCAGCTTGGAAGGCGGGAGGGGGCAAGAGACCCAGTACTTC; cdr3_aa: CASSLEGGRGQETQYF
cdr3_length: 14; v_call: TRBV6-5; clone_size: NA; j_call: TRBJ2-5; d_call: NA; cdr3_nt: TGTGCCAGCAGTTACGGCTGGACAGAAGAGACCCAGTACTTC; cdr3_aa: CASSYGWTEETQYF
cdr3_length: 15; v_call: TRBV5-6; clone_size: NA; j_call: TRBJ1-5; d_call: NA; cdr3_nt: TGTGCCAGCAGCTTGTTGTCCAGGGTGGGTCAGCCCCAGCATTTT; cdr3_aa: CASSLLSRVGQPQHF
cdr3_length: 15; v_call: TRBV5-1; clone_size: NA; j_call: TRBJ2-7; d_call: TRBD1; cdr3_nt: TGCGCCAGCAGCTTGGGGACAGGGAGGTCGTACGAGCAGTACTTC; cdr3_aa: CASSLGTGRSYEQYF
cdr3_length: 15; v_call: TRBV6-5; clone_size: NA; j_call: TRBJ2-3; d_call: NA; cdr3_nt: TGTGCCAGCAGTGCCGGGAGAGTATTTGTAGATACGCAGTATTTT; cdr3_aa: CASSAGRVFVDTQYF
cdr3_length: 13; v_call: TRBV15; clone_size: NA; j_call: TRBJ1-1; d_call: NA; cdr3_nt: TGTGCCACCAGCAGAGAGTCGGGGGGCCAGCACCACTTT; cdr3_aa: CATSRESGGQHHF
cdr3_length: 14; v_call: TRBV9; clone_size: NA; j_call: TRBJ2-3; d_call: TRBD2; cdr3_nt: TGTGCCAGCAGCGTAGGGGAAAGCGGGAGTGCGCAGTATTTT; cdr3_aa: CASSVGESGSAQYF
cdr3_length: 14; v_call: TRBV2; clone_size: NA; j_call: TRBJ1-1; d_call: NA; cdr3_nt: TGTGCCAGCGACATAGGGAGGGTGAACACTGAAGCTTTCTTT; cdr3_aa: CASDIGRVNTEAFF
cdr3_length: 16; v_call: TRBV25-1; clone_size: once; j_call: TRBJ2-5; d_call: NA; cdr3_nt: TGTGCCAGCAGTGCCTTCGGAGGGGTGGGGGGAGAGACCCAGTACTTC; cdr3_aa: CASSAFGGVGGETQYF
cdr3_length: 15; v_call: TRBV5-1; clone_size: NA; j_call: TRBJ2-3; d_call: TRBD2; cdr3_nt: TGCGCCAGCACGAAACTAGCGCCTAGCACAGATACGCAGTATTTT; cdr3_aa: CASTKLAPSTDTQYF
cdr3_length: 14; v_call: TRBV5-4; clone_size: NA; j_call: TRBJ1-2; d_call: NA; cdr3_nt: TGTGCCAGCAGGACACAGGGACGCGAGTATGGCTACACCTTC; cdr3_aa: CASRTQGREYGYTF
cdr3_length: 15; v_call: TRBV5-1; clone_size: NA; j_call: TRBJ2-2; d_call: NA; cdr3_nt: TGCGCCAGCAGCTCAACACCATACAACACCGGGGAGCTGTTTTTT; cdr3_aa: CASSSTPYNTGELFF